These 30 T cell receptor beta chains were all obtained from the same sample, sequenced in a study of blood T cells in healthy people across ages. A second PCR, run for about 7 to 12 cycles, used a sample-barcoded 5' primer plus a J-beta primer mix. TCRdb re-called the 5' RACE reads through MiXCR, storing one row per CDR3 protein. The sample comprises over 950,000 distinct CDR3 sequences, around two fifths of which are singletons, and around 14% rests with the top ten. The sample was blood. The receptor set was obtained from a man younger than 30 in good health.

This clonotype occurred a few times. The chain carries TRBV5-1 and TRBJ2-1; 9 bases match TRBD1. The J call may be faulty, since TRBJ2-7 better matches the DNA end. CDR1 is SGHRS and CDR2 is YFSETQ in the germline V gene. CDR3 size: 17 residues. The CDR3 here is CASSLGGDRVDYNEQYF. CDR3 DNA sequence: TGCGCCAGCAGCTTGGGGGGGGACAGGGTCGACTACAATGAGCAGTACTTC.

The chain recombines TRBV20-1 with TRBJ2-3; 10 nucleotides line up with TRBD2. Trimming removed 6 bases from V and 1 base from J; junction bases left unmatched: 4. This CDR3 has 14 amino acids. Germline V gene sequence: CDR1 DFQATT, CDR2 SNEGSKA (reference sequence). This CDR3 is CSAYSGGGTDTQYF. DNA of the CDR3: TGCAGTGCCTACAGCGGGGGGGGCACAGATACGCAGTATTTT.

The chain joins TRBV7-2 to TRBJ2-3; possibly TRBD1 for D (6 bases). With 5 bases removed from V and 0 bases from J, the gap between germline ends came to 15 bases. Germline V gives CDR1 SGHTA, CDR2 FQGNSA. The CDR3 consists of 16 residues. In DNA, the CDR3 is TGTGCCAGCAGCACCCCATGGACAGTAAGCACAGATACGCAGTATTTT. This gives the protein CASSTPWTVSTDTQYF.

On this clonotype: The junction does not match germline at one end; this may be a read error. The rearrangement uses TRBV13 and TRBJ1-4, with D possibly TRBD1 on 6 matching bases. This CDR3 comprises 16 residues. Germline CDR1 is PRHDT and CDR2 is FYEKMQ (reference sequence). The CDR3 nucleotides are TGTGCCGGCAGCGTCCTATCAGGGGCACGTAATGAAAAACTGTTTTTT. It is translated as CAGSVLSGARNEKLFF.

This chain links TRBV6-4 with TRBJ1-2; 8 positions match TRBD1. This CDR3 spans 18 amino acids. Per germline, CDR1 MRHNA and CDR2 SNTAGT. With V trimmed by 5 bases and J by 2 bases, 16 bases remained unmatched. The CDR3 DNA is TGTGCCAGCAGTCCCCAGGGGGCCTATTTTTCCGGAAACTATGGCTACACCTTC. It specifies CASSPQGAYFSGNYGYTF.

The chain has TRBV25-1 and TRBJ2-4; 7 nucleotides agree with TRBD1. The end of the DNA aligns better with TRBJ2-7, so the J call may be wrong. The CDR3 length is 14 residues. CDR1 is MGHDK and CDR2 is SYGVNS in the germline V gene. The CDR3 loop reads CASSEQGVRYEQYF. The CDR3 bases are TGTGCCAGCAGTGAACAGGGGGTTAGGTACGAGCAGTACTTC.

This clonotype has only a few counts. In nucleotides, the CDR3 is TGCGCCAGCAGCTTGTTCCGACAGCAAGAGACCCAGTACTTC. It translates to CASSLFRQQETQYF. V gene TRBV5-1 combines with J gene TRBJ2-5, with a weak D call TRBD1 (5 bases). There are 14 residues in the CDR3. The V end lost 1 base, the J end lost 2 bases, and 9 bases lay between the germline ends. CDR1 and CDR2 (germline): SGHRS, YFSETQ.

In its sample, this clonotype was seen once. The chain links TRBV11-2 to TRBJ2-5; no clear D gene. The germline V gene has CDR1 SGHAT and CDR2 FQNNGV. Trimming took off 1 base at V and 11 bases at J, with 17 bases between the two ends. The CDR3 runs 14 residues. This CDR3 reads CASSLAGTVPEQYF. The CDR3 DNA reads TGTGCCAGCAGCTTAGCCGGCACCGTACCTGAGCAGTACTTC.

There are many counts of this clonotype. The chain recombines TRBV6-2 or TRBV6-3 with TRBJ1-2, with D maybe TRBD1 (5 bases). In germline, CDR1 is MNHEY, CDR2 SVGEGT. V dropped 5 bases and J dropped 4 bases, with 5 bases sitting between them. The CDR3 is 11 amino acids. The CDR3 nucleotides read TGTGCCAGCAGTACAGGCTATGGCTACACCTTC. It translates to CASSTGYGYTF.

The table lists this clonotype with a few counts. V gene TRBV7-9 combines with J gene TRBJ1-2; the D is unclear. V was shortened by 8 bases and J by 7 bases, with 14 bases between the two germline ends. The CDR3 sequence is 12 residues long. Germline CDR1 is SEHNR and CDR2 is FQNEAQ (reference sequence). CDR3 bases: TGTGCCAGCGAGGGTGGAGGGAGTGGCTACACCTTC. This translates into CASEGGGSGYTF.

This chain joins TRBV15 and TRBJ1-2, with a weak D call TRBD1 (6 bases). V lost 3 bases to trimming and J lost 5 bases, with 13 bases between them. Germline V gene data show CDR1 as LNHNV and CDR2 as YYDKDF (reference sequence). The CDR3 is made up of 14 amino acids. The CDR3 loop reads CATSSRRGGYGYTF. In nucleotides, the CDR3 is TGTGCCACCAGCAGCCGCAGGGGTGGATATGGCTACACCTTC.

This clonotype was counted a single time. The chain joins TRBV9 to TRBJ2-1; TRBD2 agrees at 13 bases. The CDR3 is made up of 17 amino acids. Trimming took 0 bases from V and 4 from J; bases not matched to a gene: 4. The V gene's germline CDR1 is SGDLS and CDR2 YYNGEE. The CDR3 spells CASSVGTSGGRYNEQFF. Here the CDR3 DNA reads TGTGCCAGCAGCGTAGGGACTAGCGGGGGTCGATACAATGAGCAGTTCTTC.

This rearrangement joins TRBV28 to TRBJ1-5; a weak D match, TRBD1 (6 bases). With 5 bases removed from V and 4 bases from J, the gap between germline ends came to 15 bases. Germline V gene lookup returns CDR1 MDHEN and CDR2 SYDVKM. The CDR3 is 15 amino acids. The CDR3 DNA is TGTGCCAGCAGTGGAAGCTGGACAGCAAATCAGCCCCAGCATTTT. It translates to CASSGSWTANQPQHF.

This sequence joins TRBV2 and TRBJ2-1, with a weak D call TRBD1 (6 bases). Trimming took 10 bases from V and 3 from J, leaving 16 bases between them. Germline CDR1 and CDR2: SNHLY and FYNNEI. CDR3 size: 14 residues. CDR3 bases: TGTGCCACCGCGGACGGGGACATCTACAATGAGCAGTTCTTC. The encoded protein is CATADGDIYNEQFF.

This clonotype was counted many times. V gene TRBV7-9 combines with J gene TRBJ2-3; the D is unclear. Germline CDR1 SEHNR, CDR2 FQNEAQ (reference sequence). Trimming removed 10 bases from V and 6 bases from J, with 8 bases in between. The CDR3 covers 10 residues. The CDR3 sequence is CAIAGDTQYF. The CDR3 DNA reads as TGTGCCATTGCCGGGGATACGCAGTATTTT.

Many counts were recorded for this clonotype. The chain joins TRBV20-1 to TRBJ1-5; possibly TRBD1 for D (5 bases). The CDR3 runs 14 residues. The ends were cut back, 0 bases at V and 5 bases at J, with 11 bases in the middle. Germline-derived CDR1 and CDR2 are DFQATT and SNEGSKA (reference sequence). The DNA of the CDR3 is TGCAGTGCTAGAGATAAGGGACTGGATCAGCCCCAGCATTTT. Translated: CSARDKGLDQPQHF.

V usage is TRBV29-1 and J usage is TRBJ2-3; possibly TRBD2 for D (5 bases). Germline V lookup: CDR1 SQVTM, CDR2 ANQGSEA. This CDR3 is built from 15 residues. Trimming shortened V by 6 bases and J by 0 bases, and 16 bases separated the two germline ends. CDR3 coding DNA: TGCAGCGTAGCTTACCGGACGGGAAGCACAGATACGCAGTATTTT. As protein: CSVAYRTGSTDTQYF.

In this sample, this clonotype turned up a few times. V and J are TRBV25-1 and TRBJ1-1, with D unclear. The germline V and J ends were trimmed by 7 bases and 1 base, with 7 bases remaining between them. The CDR3 consists of 12 residues. CDR1 and CDR2 (germline): MGHDK, SYGVNS. The CDR3 reads CASMHGNTEAFF. CDR3 coding DNA: TGTGCCAGCATGCACGGGAACACTGAAGCTTTCTTT. Full variable domain (missing parts from reference TRBV25-1 and TRBJ1-1): EADIYQTPRYLVIGTGKKITLECSQTMGHDKMYWYQQDPGMELHLIHYSYGVNSTEKGDLSSESTVSRIRTEHFPLTLESARPSHTSQYLCASMHGNTEAFFGQGTRLTVV.

The rearrangement joins TRBV4-2 to TRBJ2-1, with 11 bases matching TRBD2. This CDR3 has 16 amino acids. Per the germline V gene, CDR1 is LGHNA and CDR2 is YNFKEQ. J lost 7 bases, V lost 3 bases, and 8 bases had no gene match. This chain's CDR3 is CASSHPGTSGTNEQFF. The CDR3 nucleotides are TGTGCCAGCAGCCATCCCGGGACTAGCGGCACTAATGAGCAGTTCTTC.

The rearrangement uses TRBV12-3 or TRBV12-4 and TRBJ2-3, with D hard to call. The length of the CDR3 is 13 residues. The ends were cut back, 8 bases at V and 1 base at J, with 10 bases in the middle. The DNA of the CDR3 is TGTGCCAGCGCCAGTCATGGCACAGATACGCAGTATTTT. It specifies CASASHGTDTQYF.

This chain uses TRBV7-3 with TRBJ2-3, with TRBD2 matching over 7 bases. CDR3 length: 14 residues. Germline loops: CDR1 SGHTA, CDR2 FQGTGA. With V trimmed by 5 bases and J by 6 bases, 8 bases remained unmatched. The CDR3 coding sequence is TGTGCCAGCAGCGACGGGGGGTATGGGGATACGCAGTATTTT. Protein sequence: CASSDGGYGDTQYF.

The chain is built from TRBV9 and TRBJ2-1; D unresolved. CDR3 length equals 13 residues. Deletions cut 0 bases from V and 9 bases from J, with 10 bases between. The germline V gene has CDR1 SGDLS and CDR2 YYNGEE. The CDR3 sequence: CASSVAGLGEQFF. CDR3 coding DNA: TGTGCCAGCAGCGTAGCAGGCTTGGGTGAGCAGTTCTTC.

This chain connects TRBV27 to TRBJ1-1; D not resolved. The CDR3 totals 15 residues. Trimming left V 0 bases short and J 5 bases short, with 13 bases between. Germline lookup yields CDR1 MNHEY and CDR2 SMNVEV (reference sequence). For the CDR3, the DNA is TGTGCCAGCAGTTTATCGCTTGGGTGGAGAACTGAAGCTTTCTTT. This codes for CASSLSLGWRTEAFF.

The chain links TRBV6-6 to TRBJ2-2, with D possibly matching TRBD2 (6 bases). Germline CDR1 is MNHNY and CDR2 is SVGAGI (reference sequence). The CDR3 is 17 amino acids. With 0 bases removed from V and 1 base from J, the gap between germline ends came to 12 bases. Written as DNA, the CDR3 is TGTGCCAGCAGTTACTCGCGGGAAGGACAGAACACCGGGGAGCTGTTTTTT. It specifies CASSYSREGQNTGELFF.

This clonotype was counted a few times. V is TRBV10-3 and J is TRBJ2-1, with TRBD1 identical over 7 bases. Looked up from germline, CDR1 is ENHRY and CDR2 is SYGVKD. V lost 3 bases to trimming and J lost 15 bases; unmatched junction nucleotides: 5. The length of the CDR3 is 11 residues. In DNA, the CDR3 is TGTGCCATCAGTGAACAGGGGCAACTGTTCTTC. It encodes CAISEQGQLFF.

This chain links TRBV5-1 with TRBJ2-3; 8 bases align to TRBD1. Germline V CDR1 and CDR2: SGHRS, YFSETQ. This CDR3 comprises 15 residues. With V trimmed by 3 bases and J by 2 bases, 5 bases remained unmatched. The CDR3 here is CASSSTGGVTDTQYF. For the CDR3, the DNA is TGCGCCAGCAGCTCTACAGGGGGAGTCACAGATACGCAGTATTTT.

The CDR3 DNA is TGTGCCAGCAGTGAAGAGGTGTCAGGGCATGAGCAGTTCTTC. This sequence encodes CASSEEVSGHEQFF. The chain employs TRBV2 and TRBJ2-1; a possible D gene is TRBD1 (5 bases). CDR1 SNHLY and CDR2 FYNNEI come from the germline V gene. V lost 1 base and J lost 8, with 12 bases in between. This CDR3 is built from 14 residues.

The V and J genes are TRBV27 and TRBJ2-1; either TRBD1 or TRBD2 may fit D (6 bases each). This CDR3 spans 17 amino acids. Trimming removed 2 bases from V and 8 bases from J, with 22 bases in between. The germline V gene has CDR1 MNHEY and CDR2 SMNVEV (reference sequence). CDR3 nucleotide sequence: TGTGCCAGCAGTTTAATTCGGGGGCGAAAAGGGATCCATGAGCAGTTCTTC. It is translated as CASSLIRGRKGIHEQFF.

Turning to this clonotype: The junction departs from germline at one end; a sequencing error may be responsible. The chain joins TRBV27 to TRBJ2-3; possibly TRBD2 for D (6 bases). The CDR3 has 13 amino acids. The germline V gene encodes CDR1 MNHEY and CDR2 SMNVEV (reference sequence). The CDR3 sequence is CASSVSGEDTQYF. The DNA of the CDR3 is TGTGCCAGCAGTGTATCGGGGGAGGATACGCAGTATTTT.

This clonotype was counted between two and nine times. This rearrangement joins TRBV20-1 to TRBJ1-5; D is unresolved. V lost 3 bases, J lost 5 bases, and 8 bases lay in between. This CDR3 spans 12 amino acids. The germline V gene has CDR1 DFQATT and CDR2 SNEGSKA (reference sequence). The CDR3 DNA sequence: TGCAGTGCTAGTGACGGATATCAGCCCCAGCATTTT. Its translation: CSASDGYQPQHF.